This T cell receptor beta chain was identified during a study of beta chain features in type 1 diabetes. Study-level findings and limits: VDJ junctions from patients with type 1 diabetes contained fewer insertions and more deletions. Shortening that was moderate but significant affected the TCRB CDR3s of Type 1 diabetes patients in all four CD4+ subsets. Because the template was cDNA, high-expressing cells might be over-represented.

Sequencing targeted expressed TCRB transcripts, as all isolated RNA had been reverse transcribed. It was found that naive, central memory and regulatory T cell samples averaged around 3.6 million reads. Measured with immunoSEQ multiplex PCR; TCRdb has only the in-frame clones, and not every one. This sample has 65,000 to 85,000 clones, with almost 50% found just once. J was trimmed by 0 bases and V by 0 bases; bases with no gene match: 9. Germline V gives CDR1 SGHKS, CDR2 YYEKEE (reference sequence). The CDR3 covers 19 residues. With respect to this clone: Its specificity is unknown.

Each of the CD4+ naive, central memory, regulatory and stem cell-like memory populations was sorted via CD45RO/CCR7/CD25/CD127/CD95/CD27. The receptor was isolated from a man aged 25-40 years with type 1 diabetes. This chain uses TRBV5-5 with TRBJ2-2; 9 nucleotides line up with TRBD2. The sequencing sample was made of central memory CD4+ T cells from blood. CDR3 nucleotide sequence: TGTGCCAGCAGCTTGGTTCTACTAGCGGGTAGTCCGAACACCGGGGAGCTGTTTTTT. Protein product: CASSLVLLAGSPNTGELFF. The full variable domain, its missing parts supplied by reference TRBV5-5 and TRBJ2-2, is DAGVTQSPTHLIKTRGQQVTLRCSPISGHKSVSWYQQVLGQGPQFIFQYYEKEERGRGNFPDRFSARQFPNYSSELNVNALLLGDSALYLCASSLVLLAGSPNTGELFFGEGSRLTVL.